Each of the 9 T cell receptor beta chains below was sequenced from the same sample in a study of cytomegalovirus exposure and HLA in healthy donors. It was with 60 Vbeta and 13 Jbeta primers that the PCR ran. TCRdb keeps only in-frame clones here, not all; method: immunoSEQ multiplex PCR. The table has approximately 140,000 clones, roughly 79% seen once. Sequenced: PBMCs. These receptors came from a man aged 18 to 29 in good health and CMV-seronegative.

This clone was counted a single time. V gene TRBV7-2 combines with J gene TRBJ1-2, with 8 bases identical to TRBD1. V was clipped by 3 bases and J by 8 bases; unmatched bases: 8. Per the germline V gene, CDR1 is SGHTA and CDR2 is FQGNSA. The CDR3 length is 14 residues. The CDR3 sequence: CASSLGGDRRGYTF. The DNA for the CDR3 is TGTGCCAGCAGCTTGGGGGGGGACAGGCGCGGCTACACCTTC.

V is TRBV7-6 and J is TRBJ2-7; 7 bases map to TRBD1. Germline CDR1 reads SGHVS; CDR2 reads FNYEAQ. Losses at the gene ends were 4 bases for V and 2 bases for J; bases not matched to a gene: 8. CDR3 size: 15 residues. CDR3 residues: CASSYTTGLTYEQYF. The CDR3 DNA reads as TGTGCCAGCAGCTATACGACAGGGCTAACCTACGAGCAGTACTTC.

The chain is built from TRBV9 and TRBJ2-6; weak D call: TRBD1 (8 bases). CDR1 is SGDLS and CDR2 is YYNGEE in the germline V gene. V was shortened by 5 bases and J by 2 bases, with 20 bases between the two germline ends. The CDR3 runs to 18 residues. The CDR3, as DNA: TGTGCCAGCAGAGACACCACAGGGGGGGCAGCTGGGGCCAACGTCCTGACTTTC. Translation gives CASRDTTGGAAGANVLTF.

The table lists this clone with a count of one. CDR3 sequence reads: CASSIVESYEQYF. The DNA of the CDR3 is TGTGCCAGTAGTATAGTTGAGTCCTACGAGCAGTACTTC. The rearrangement joins TRBV19 to TRBJ2-7; D is uncertain. V was trimmed by 1 base and J by 1 base, leaving 5 bases between them. The V gene's germline CDR1 is LNHDA and CDR2 SQIVND (reference sequence). This CDR3 is built from 13 residues.

The gene calls are TRBV15 and TRBJ1-3, with a weak D call TRBD1 (6 bases). The V gene's germline CDR1 is LNHNV and CDR2 YYDKDF (reference sequence). Trimming took 5 bases from V and 0 from J, leaving 11 bases between them. The length of the CDR3 is 15 residues. CDR3 nucleotide sequence: TGTGCCACCAGCCTTCAAGGGGGCTCTGGAAACACCATATATTTT. It codes for CATSLQGGSGNTIYF. Using reference TRBV15 and TRBJ1-3 for the parts outside the CDR3, the full variable domain is DAMVIQNPRYQVTQFGKPVTLSCSQTLNHNVMYWYQQKSSQAPKLLFHYYDKDFNNEADTPDNFQSRRPNTSFCFLDIRSPGLGDTAMYLCATSLQGGSGNTIYFGEGSWLTVV.

The chain carries TRBV30 and TRBJ1-5, with 8 bases fitting TRBD1. Germline V lookup: CDR1 GTSNPN, CDR2 SVGIG (reference sequence). This CDR3 is 13 amino acids long. V lost 5 bases, J lost 7 bases, and 7 bases stayed unmatched. CDR3 region: CAWGQGIMQPQHF. CDR3 sequence (DNA): TGTGCCTGGGGACAGGGAATTATGCAGCCCCAGCATTTT.

V usage is TRBV6-4 and J usage is TRBJ2-4; 8 positions agree with TRBD1. Germline CDR1 MRHNA, CDR2 SNTAGT. This CDR3 comprises 15 residues. Unmatched junction bases numbered 3, after V lost 0 bases and J lost 5 bases. CDR3 nucleotides: TGTGCCAGCAGTGACTCGGCAGGGGGCCAAAACATTCAGTACTTC. Its translation is CASSDSAGGQNIQYF.

There are a few counts of this clone. The chain combines TRBV19 with TRBJ2-1; no clear D. V lost 4 bases and J lost 3, with 4 bases in between. Germline assignment: CDR1 LNHDA and CDR2 SQIVND (reference sequence). CDR3 length: 12 residues. The DNA for the CDR3 is TGTGCCAGTAGTAGCTACTACAATGAGCAGTTCTTC. The encoded protein is CASSSYYNEQFF.

This sequence joins TRBV5-4 and TRBJ1-2; tentatively, D is TRBD1 (6 bases). CDR3 size: 14 residues. The V gene's germline CDR1 is SGHNT and CDR2 YYREEE (reference sequence). V was cut by 4 bases and J by 8 bases, with 18 bases left in between. CDR3 sequence reads: CASSPRGRMDGYTF. In DNA, the CDR3 is TGTGCCAGCAGCCCCAGGGGAAGGATGGACGGCTACACCTTC.